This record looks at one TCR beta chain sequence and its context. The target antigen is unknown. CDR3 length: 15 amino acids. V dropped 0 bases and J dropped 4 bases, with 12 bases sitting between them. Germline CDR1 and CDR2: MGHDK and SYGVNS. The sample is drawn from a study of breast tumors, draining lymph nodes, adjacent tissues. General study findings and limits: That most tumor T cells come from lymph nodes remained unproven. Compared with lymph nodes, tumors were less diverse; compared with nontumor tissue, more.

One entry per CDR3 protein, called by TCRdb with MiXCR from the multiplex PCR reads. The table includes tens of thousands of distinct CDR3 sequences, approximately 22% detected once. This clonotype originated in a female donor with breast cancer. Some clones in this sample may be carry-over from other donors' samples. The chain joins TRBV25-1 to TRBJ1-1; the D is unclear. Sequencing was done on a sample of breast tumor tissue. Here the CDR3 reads CASSEYTWTGTEAFF. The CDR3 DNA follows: TGTGCCAGCAGTGAATACACCTGGACGGGCACTGAAGCTTTCTTT.